This is a list of T cell receptor beta chains from one sample in a study of shared clonotypes between healthy human individuals. The table came from immunoSEQ multiplex PCR; TCRdb's copy has only in-frame clones and leaves some out. The table lists approximately 2,000,000 clones, 85% to 95% of them singletons. Sequenced input: naive CD4+ T cells from PBMCs. These receptors came from a man aged 18 to 35 in good health. Some clones in this sample may be carry-over from other donors' samples. The CDR3 runs from the conserved cysteine through the conserved F or W. A D gene is named only where the DNA matches it firmly. Expanded clones get a size class; other rows say once, few or many, or leave the size out.

TRBV4-2	TRBJ2-1	TRBD1	NA	CASSQDQGALYNEQFF	TGTGCCAGCAGCCAAGATCAGGGGGCTCTCTACAATGAGCAGTTCTTC
TRBV11-2	TRBJ2-4	NA	NA	CASSFVAENIQYF	TGTGCCAGCAGCTTTGTTGCAGAAAACATTCAGTACTTC
TRBV5-1	TRBJ1-4	NA	NA	CASSLTGTENEKLFF	TGCGCCAGCAGCTTAACCGGGACCGAAAATGAAAAACTGTTTTTT
TRBV18	TRBJ1-2	TRBD1	NA	CASSPQIGTGAPEGYTF	TGTGCCAGCTCACCACAGATCGGGACAGGGGCGCCCGAGGGCTACACCTTC
TRBV7-2	TRBJ2-2	TRBD1	NA	CASSLAGGVTGELFF	TGTGCCAGCAGCTTGGCAGGGGGCGTCACCGGGGAGCTGTTTTTT
TRBV11-2	TRBJ2-5	TRBD1	NA	CASSPGGLVTQYF	TGTGCCAGCAGCCCAGGGGGCCTGGTGACCCAGTACTTC
TRBV27	TRBJ2-7	TRBD1	NA	CASGPRTGTYEQYF	TGTGCCAGCGGACCCAGGACAGGTACCTACGAGCAGTACTTC
TRBV6-6	TRBJ1-1	TRBD1	NA	CASYKGQAMNTEAFF	TGTGCCAGCTACAAAGGACAGGCCATGAACACTGAAGCTTTCTTT
TRBV2	TRBJ2-1	TRBD2	NA	CASSGTSGSVHEQFF	TGTGCCAGCAGCGGGACTAGCGGGAGTGTCCATGAGCAGTTCTTC
TRBV4-2	TRBJ2-3	TRBD2	NA	CASSRTSGSTDTQYF	TGTGCCAGCAGCCGGACTAGCGGGAGCACAGATACGCAGTATTTT
TRBV27	TRBJ2-1	NA	NA	CASSRGRFSYNEQFF	TGTGCCAGCAGTCGCGGACGGTTCTCCTACAATGAGCAGTTCTTC
TRBV28	TRBJ2-7	TRBD1	NA	CASSPAGSSRDRSYEQYF	TGTGCCAGCAGTCCGGCTGGGAGCAGTCGGGACAGGTCCTACGAGCAGTACTTC
TRBV30	TRBJ2-7	NA	NA	CAWSRPGAPGGQYF	TGTGCCTGGAGTCGCCCGGGGGCTCCCGGGGGGCAGTACTTC
TRBV14	TRBJ2-4	NA	NA	CASSHSQNIQYF	TGTGCCAGCAGCCACAGTCAAAACATTCAGTACTTC
TRBV5-8	TRBJ2-1	NA	NA	CATRMRGGNEQFF	TGTGCCACCAGGATGAGAGGGGGTAATGAGCAGTTCTTC
TRBV2	TRBJ1-2	NA	few	CASSDPGGYTF	TGTGCCAGCAGTGACCCCGGTGGCTACACCTTC
TRBV7-2	TRBJ2-2	TRBD2	NA	CASSPEIAGMTGELFF	TGTGCCAGCAGCCCCGAAATAGCGGGCATGACCGGGGAGCTGTTTTTT
TRBV19	TRBJ1-1	NA	few	CASSSLLGGGGTEAFF	TGTGCCAGTAGTAGTCTTTTGGGCGGAGGGGGCACTGAAGCTTTCTTT
TRBV4-1	TRBJ1-5	TRBD1	NA	CASSSHRDRDQPQHF	TGCGCCAGCAGCTCACATAGGGACAGGGATCAGCCCCAGCATTTT
TRBV5-1	TRBJ2-4	TRBD2	NA	CASSYSGRGDIQYF	TGCGCCAGCAGCTATAGCGGGAGAGGTGACATTCAGTACTTC
TRBV15	TRBJ2-3	NA	NA	CATSRVREALYF	TGTGCCACCAGCAGAGTTAGGGAGGCGCTGTATTTT
TRBV10-3	TRBJ2-7	TRBD1	NA	CAHGQATYEQYF	TGTGCCCACGGACAGGCAACCTACGAGCAGTACTTC
TRBV18	TRBJ2-1	NA	once	CASSPTPLDSQEQFF	TGTGCCAGCTCACCGACTCCCCTGGACAGCCAAGAGCAGTTCTTC
TRBV28	TRBJ2-6	NA	NA	CASLFSGANVLTF	TGTGCCAGCCTCTTCTCTGGGGCCAACGTCCTGACTTTC
TRBV5-1	TRBJ1-1	NA	NA	CASSFSPGGDTEAFF	TGCGCCAGCAGCTTCTCCCCTGGGGGGGACACTGAAGCTTTCTTT
TRBV18	TRBJ1-2	TRBD1	NA	CASSPGQGHNYGYTF	TGTGCCAGCTCACCGGGACAGGGACATAACTATGGCTACACCTTC
TRBV29-1	TRBJ2-7	NA	NA	CSVSRGIYEQYF	TGCAGCGTTAGCAGGGGAATCTACGAGCAGTACTTC
TRBV6-1	TRBJ1-5	TRBD1	NA	CASSGQGGQPQHF	TGTGCTAGCAGTGGACAGGGGGGGCAGCCCCAGCATTTT